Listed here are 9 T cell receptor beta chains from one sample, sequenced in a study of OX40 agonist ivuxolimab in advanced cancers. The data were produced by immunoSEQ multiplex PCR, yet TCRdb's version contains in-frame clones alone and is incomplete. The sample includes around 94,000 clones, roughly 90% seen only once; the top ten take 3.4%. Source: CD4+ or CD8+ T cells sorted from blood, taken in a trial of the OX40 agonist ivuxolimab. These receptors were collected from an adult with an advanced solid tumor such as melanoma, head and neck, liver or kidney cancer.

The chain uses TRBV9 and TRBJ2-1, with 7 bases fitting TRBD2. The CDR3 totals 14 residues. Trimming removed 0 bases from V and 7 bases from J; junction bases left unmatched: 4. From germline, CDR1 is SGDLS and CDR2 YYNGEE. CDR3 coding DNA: TGTGCCAGCAGCGTAGCTACCGGGGGGAATGAGCAGTTCTTC. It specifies CASSVATGGNEQFF.

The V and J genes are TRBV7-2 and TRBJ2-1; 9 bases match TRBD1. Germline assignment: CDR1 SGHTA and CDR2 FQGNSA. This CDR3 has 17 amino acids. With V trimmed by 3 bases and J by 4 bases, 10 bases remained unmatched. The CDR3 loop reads CASSFGTGWNLYNEQFF. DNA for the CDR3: TGTGCCAGCAGCTTCGGGACAGGGTGGAATCTATACAATGAGCAGTTCTTC.

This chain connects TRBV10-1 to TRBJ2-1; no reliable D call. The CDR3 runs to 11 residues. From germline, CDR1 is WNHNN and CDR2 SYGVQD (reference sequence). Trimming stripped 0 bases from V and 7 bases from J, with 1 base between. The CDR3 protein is CASSESNEQFF. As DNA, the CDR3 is TGCGCCAGCAGTGAGTCGAATGAGCAGTTCTTC.

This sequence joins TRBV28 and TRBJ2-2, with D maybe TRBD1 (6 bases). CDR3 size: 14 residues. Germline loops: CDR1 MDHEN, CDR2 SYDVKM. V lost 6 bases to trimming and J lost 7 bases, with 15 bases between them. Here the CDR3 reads CASRLSQGLGELFF. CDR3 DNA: TGTGCCAGCAGACTATCTCAGGGGCTCGGGGAGCTGTTTTTT.

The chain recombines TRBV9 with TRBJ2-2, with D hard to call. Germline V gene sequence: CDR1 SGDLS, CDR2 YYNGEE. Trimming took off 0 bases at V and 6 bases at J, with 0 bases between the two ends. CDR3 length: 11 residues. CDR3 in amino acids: CASSVAGELFF. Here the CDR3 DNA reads TGTGCCAGCAGCGTAGCCGGGGAGCTGTTTTTT.

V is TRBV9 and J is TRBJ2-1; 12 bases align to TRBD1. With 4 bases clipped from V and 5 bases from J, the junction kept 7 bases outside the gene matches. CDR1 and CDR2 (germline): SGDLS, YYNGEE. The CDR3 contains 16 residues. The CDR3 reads CASSLRDRGLDNEQFF. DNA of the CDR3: TGTGCCAGCAGCCTGCGGGACAGGGGGCTGGACAATGAGCAGTTCTTC.

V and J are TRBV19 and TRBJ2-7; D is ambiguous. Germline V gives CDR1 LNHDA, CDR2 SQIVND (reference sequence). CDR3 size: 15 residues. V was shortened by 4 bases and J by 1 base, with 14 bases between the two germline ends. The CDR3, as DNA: TGTGCCAGTAGTACCGGCGCAGGCAGGTCCTACGAGCAGTACTTC. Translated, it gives CASSTGAGRSYEQYF.

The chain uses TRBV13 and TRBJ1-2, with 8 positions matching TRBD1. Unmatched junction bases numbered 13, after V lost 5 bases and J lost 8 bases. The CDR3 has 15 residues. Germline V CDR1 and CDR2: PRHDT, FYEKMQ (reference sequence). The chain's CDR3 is CASSPPSGGGEGYTF. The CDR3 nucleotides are TGTGCCAGCAGCCCCCCCTCAGGGGGCGGTGAAGGCTACACCTTC.

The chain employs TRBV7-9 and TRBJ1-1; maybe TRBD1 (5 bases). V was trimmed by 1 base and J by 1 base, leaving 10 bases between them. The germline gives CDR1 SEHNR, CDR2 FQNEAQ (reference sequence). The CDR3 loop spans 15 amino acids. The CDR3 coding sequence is TGTGCCAGCAGCTTAGGGTTCGGGGGGAACACTGAAGCTTTCTTT. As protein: CASSLGFGGNTEAFF.